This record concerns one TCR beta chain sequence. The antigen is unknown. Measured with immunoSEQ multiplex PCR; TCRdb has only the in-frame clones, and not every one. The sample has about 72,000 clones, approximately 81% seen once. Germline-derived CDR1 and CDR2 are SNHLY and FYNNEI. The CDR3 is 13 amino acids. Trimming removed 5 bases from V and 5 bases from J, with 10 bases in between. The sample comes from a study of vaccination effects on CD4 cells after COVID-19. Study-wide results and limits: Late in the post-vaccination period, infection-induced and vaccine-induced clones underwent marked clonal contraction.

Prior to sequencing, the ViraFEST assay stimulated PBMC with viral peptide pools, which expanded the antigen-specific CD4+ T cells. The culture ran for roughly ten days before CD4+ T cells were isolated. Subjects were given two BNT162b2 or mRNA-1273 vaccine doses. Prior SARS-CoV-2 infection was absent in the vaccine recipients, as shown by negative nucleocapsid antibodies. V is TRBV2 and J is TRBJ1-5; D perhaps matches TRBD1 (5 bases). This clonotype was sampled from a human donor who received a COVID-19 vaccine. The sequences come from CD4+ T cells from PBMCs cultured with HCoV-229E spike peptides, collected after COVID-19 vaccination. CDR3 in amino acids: CASSPGGDQPQHF. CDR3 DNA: TGTGCCAGCAGTCCGGGGGGGGATCAGCCCCAGCATTTT.